This T cell receptor (beta chain) was documented in a study of regulatory T cells in long-lasting Graves disease (TCRdb year 2021). Regarding the research as a whole: Antithyroid drugs had been taken for less than 3 months by newly diagnosed Graves' disease patients. The study took place in China and was registered as a clinical trial. A total of 33 samples were covered by TCR sequencing, comprising 13 persistent and roughly 20 newly diagnosed Graves' disease patients. Patients with persistent Graves' disease were compared with patients with newly diagnosed Graves' disease using TCR sequencing and RNA sequencing of peripheral blood. Overall study results and their limits: Compared with newly diagnosed patients, patients with persistent Graves' disease had lower TCR Shannon entropy and fewer highly expanded clones, which suggests clonal expansion. Persistent disease showed preferential use of TRBV28, TRBJ1-2 and TRBJ2-5, whereas newly diagnosed disease favored TRBV20-1 and TRBJ2-1. Because the primary lesion, thyroid tissue, could not be accessed, the study looked at peripheral blood alone. Persistent patients shared more public clonotypes among themselves (around 2,800) than newly diagnosed patients did (about 970). As a limitation, the authors acknowledged that the small sample size may reduce accuracy. Only the TCR beta chain was sequenced and analyzed.

The CDR3 sequence holds 17 residues, the cysteine and phenylalanine included. The only DNA kept is the CDR3, 51 bases in frame from the first base. The V end gives up 1 base and the J end 4 bases, leaving 9 bases in the junction not matched to a gene. The germline V gene provides CDR1 MGHRA and CDR2 YSYEKL. In the case of this clonotype: Its antigen has not been determined. Base qualities are not recorded, but no much larger clone differs from it by a single base.

The sample's time point label is to be understood as: newly diagnosed GD, antithyroid drugs for less than 3 months. For both TCR sequencing and RNA sequencing, RNA was extracted from PBMCs in TRIzol. The diagnosis of Graves' disease was made according to American Thyroid Association guidelines. Recruitment of patients was carried out at an endocrinology department in Xi'an, China. Each patient gave approximately 8.8 milliliters of peripheral blood, collected in an EDTA anticoagulant tube. Ficoll Paque Plus density gradient separation was used to isolate PBMCs, and no additional T cell sorting was done. An Agilent 2100 Bioanalyzer and agarose gel were used to assess RNA quality, and a NanoDrop 2000 was used to measure RNA concentration. Receptor libraries were prepared by multiplex PCR. Sequenced on an Illumina HiSeq 4000. CDR3 regions were amplified by Arm-PCR with iRepertoire HTBI primers to construct TCR beta libraries. Before sequencing, the PCR products underwent gel purification. In the source study's methods: Gene usage analysis of CDR3 amino acid clonotypes relied on the approximately 68 TRBV and about 15 TRBJ segments identified across samples. COPE and FqMerger were used to merge the filtered high-quality paired reads into contigs. Contigs were aligned with BLAST to IMGT TRBV, TRBD and TRBJ reference genes, and CDR3 was defined per IMGT. Highly expanded clones were defined as clonotypes with a frequency above 0.1%. Repertoire diversity was measured by Shannon entropy, and V-J evenness by the Gini coefficient. Public clonotypes were defined as clonotypes shared by more than one individual. TCRdb redid the processing of the public reads, applying fastp at Q25 and MiXCR, and retained in-frame beta chains. Merged by CDR3 protein, the rows form single entries marked with the most common genes and DNA. Here the V and J calls rest on TCRdb's processing, not on the authors' analysis. The table for this sample lists about 470,000 distinct CDR3 sequences; 15% of them were counted only once. About a sixth of the sample belongs to the ten largest clones.

These sequences were also reported in another study, on T cells in Graves' hyperthyroidism and ophthalmopathy. The second investigation adds: Stable Graves' hyperthyroidism was defined as no progression to ophthalmopathy during 18 months of follow-up. Hyperthyroidism patients were aged 18 to 65 years and newly diagnosed, with disease duration of less than 2 months. Exclusion was applied to patients with uncontrolled infections, other autoimmune diseases, pregnancy or lactation. Diagnoses were established on the basis of clinical symptoms, serum thyroxine and TRAb, thyroid ultrasound, and orbital computed tomography. The first round of RT-PCR for the TCR CDR3 was performed with the HTBI primer set and the Qiagen OneStep RT-PCR kit. Most expanded thyroid clonotypes (frequency above 0.001) were also found in blood, which suggests that blood repertoires may mirror thyroid immune responses. A 13 V-J signature model separated ophthalmopathy from stable hyperthyroidism, with 87.88% sensitivity and 81.08% specificity in cross-validation and 80%/75% in testing. In validation, progression to ophthalmopathy was predicted by the model with 70% to 71% sensitivity and about 72% specificity, a median of about 6.8 months before onset. To identify TCR V-J signatures that set the groups apart, the researchers used a discovery cohort of 100 patients, made up of 40 to 45 with Graves' ophthalmopathy and some 60 with stable Graves' hyperthyroidism. Prospective prediction of ophthalmopathy was tested in an independent validation cohort of approximately 19 hyperthyroidism patients and approximately 17 patients who later progressed to ophthalmopathy. The 75 to 100 discovery patients were divided at random into training and test sets in a 7:3 ratio. In more than 5 Graves' hyperthyroidism patients, the study also compared T-cell repertoires from thyroid tissue with T-cell repertoires from blood. Once sampling was done, hyperthyroidism patients were given methimazole at a starting dose of 30 mg daily, whereas ophthalmopathy patients were given high-dose intravenous methylprednisolone. Libraries were constructed in a second round of multiplex PCR, after which size selection and purification were performed. The libraries were sequenced on an Illumina HiSeq2000 using paired-end 100 bp reads. SOAPnuke was used to process the raw data, throwing out any read that contained adapters or uncalled bases, had a mean Phred below 15, or lacked an exact constant-primer or identifier match. COPE v1.2.5 was used to merge the high-quality paired reads, and each unique nucleotide sequence was defined as a clonotype. Clonotypes were aligned to IMGT TRBV, TRBD and TRBJ reference segments using MiTCR v1.1. Only V-J combinations with frequency above 0.0001, covering 99% to 99.2% of repertoires, were analysed. A TCS score was defined as the ratio between F50 (clonal expansion) and ExV (chaos), using BLOSUM62-based TCRdist between CDR3 peptides within each V-J. Welch's t-statistics and random forest reduced roughly 500 V-J features to some 14, which were used in a naive Bayes classifier (R e1071). Sample size was not statistically predetermined, and investigators were not blinded to group allocation. The paper describes TCR Vbeta CDR3 sequencing of 140 or so peripheral blood samples, made up of 43 ophthalmopathy patients, more than 70 hyperthyroidism patients and 17 progressor patients.

The chain couples TRBV4-1 to TRBJ1-5, with TRBD1 identical over 8 junction bases. Sequences were derived from peripheral blood mononuclear cells (PBMCs), sampled at new diagnosis, from a patient treated with antithyroid drugs. This sequence originates from a woman aged 30 to 39 with Graves disease. Donor details come from another sample of the same person, matched by shared clones. In nucleotides, the sequence is TGCGCCAGCAGCCAAGGAAGTGGGACAGGACCAAATCAGCCCCAGCATTTT. It specifies CASSQGSGTGPNQPQHF.